A selection of T cell receptor beta chains follows, all from one sample in a study of T cell repertoires in cytomegalovirus infection. Antigen specificity for these receptors is unknown. TCRdb reanalysed the reads using MiXCR and keeps one entry per CDR3 protein. The table has 650,000 to 900,000 distinct CDR3 sequences, about 33% seen once. The material sequenced was cultured CD8+ T cells from PBMCs, taken from culture after CMV antigen stimulation. The receptors were gathered from a human donor in good health (CMV status not recorded). Some clones in this sample may be carry-over from other donors' samples. The CDR3 runs from the conserved cysteine through the conserved F or W. Each record gives: D gene, CDR3 length, clone size, J gene, V gene, CDR3 DNA, CDR3 protein. D genes are given only for firm matches. Clone size is given for some rows only: seen once, a few or many times, or a class if the clone is expanded.

-	14	few	TRBJ1-6	TRBV7-3	TGTGCCAGCAGCTTACAATTTCAGAATTCACCCCTCCACTTT	CASSLQFQNSPLHF
TRBD2	17	-	TRBJ2-3	TRBV5-1	TGCGCCAGCAGCTTGGATGGGACTAGCAGTAGCACAGATACGCAGTATTTT	CASSLDGTSSSTDTQYF
-	13	-	TRBJ2-5	TRBV7-6	TGTGCCAGCAGAACCAGGGGTTCATGGACCCAGTACTTC	CASRTRGSWTQYF
-	17	many	TRBJ2-3	TRBV4-1	TGCGCCAGCAGCCATCCCTCCACCGGGACTAGCACAGATACGCAGTATTTT	CASSHPSTGTSTDTQYF
-	17	-	TRBJ2-7	TRBV4-1	TGCGCCAGCAGCCAGTCAGGGGCCGGGGTTGGCTCCTACGAGCAGTACTTC	CASSQSGAGVGSYEQYF
-	13	once	TRBJ2-1	TRBV7-6	TGTGCCAGCAGCTTAGCAGGAGTTCCGGAGCAGTTCTTC	CASSLAGVPEQFF
-	17	-	TRBJ2-1	TRBV7-4	TGTGTCAGCAGCTTAGAACCGGGCAGGGTAGCCTACAATGAGCAGTTCTTC	CVSSLEPGRVAYNEQFF
TRBD1	13	many	TRBJ1-2	TRBV12-3/TRBV12-4	TGTGCCAGCAGCTACGACAGGGCAGGCGGCTACACCTTC	CASSYDRAGGYTF
-	14	-	TRBJ2-2	TRBV24-1	TGTGCCACCAGCAATTCGTGGGAGACCGGGGAGCTGTTTTTT	CATSNSWETGELFF
TRBD1	15	few	TRBJ2-7	TRBV27	TGTGCCAGCAGTTTATACCGGGACAGGGGGTACGAGCAGTACTTC	CASSLYRDRGYEQYF
-	16	-	TRBJ1-1	TRBV6-6	TGTGCCAGCAGTTACCCCGGGACACCGAACGGCACTGAAGCTTTCTTT	CASSYPGTPNGTEAFF
-	14	few	TRBJ1-5	TRBV19	TGTGCCAGTAGTATAGGACACAGGAATCAGCCCCAGCATTTT	CASSIGHRNQPQHF
TRBD2	16	-	TRBJ2-3	TRBV7-6	TGTGCCAGCAGCCCCCGGACAGCGGGGGGCGAGGATACGCAGTATTTT	CASSPRTAGGEDTQYF
-	12	-	TRBJ2-5	TRBV5-6	TGTGCCAGCAGCGCGACCCAAGAGACCCAGTACTTC	CASSATQETQYF
-	15	few	TRBJ1-1	TRBV4-3	TGCGCCAGCAGTCCGGGGCAGGAGGGCTACACTGAAGCTTTCTTT	CASSPGQEGYTEAFF